Presented here are 10 T cell receptor beta chains from one specimen sequenced in a study of post-analysis software for immune sequencing data. Study results and limitations: Controls had lower frequencies than patients of about 5 TRBV segments, which included TRBV5-6, TRBV5-1 and TRBV20-1.

Unique molecular identifiers were present in the TCR beta cDNA libraries. TCRdb reprocessed the PCR reads via MiXCR and lists one record per CDR3 protein. The sample lists hundreds of thousands of distinct CDR3 sequences, over 35% seen once, with 9% to 13% in the top ten. These receptors have no known antigen. Sequenced sample: blood. The receptor set was obtained from a girl aged 10-17 years with multiple sclerosis.

The rearrangement links TRBV7-2 to TRBJ2-5, with D maybe TRBD2 (7 bases). The V gene's germline CDR1 is SGHTA and CDR2 FQGNSA. This CDR3 has 15 amino acids. Trimming cost V 5 bases and J 5 bases, with 18 bases left between them. CDR3 nucleotide sequence: TGTGCCAGCAGCCGTCTGGGGGGGGCGCAGGAGACCCAGTACTTC. This sequence encodes CASSRLGGAQETQYF.

The rearrangement joins TRBV29-1 to TRBJ2-1; 9 bases align to TRBD2. This CDR3 is 13 amino acids long. Per the germline V gene, CDR1 is SQVTM and CDR2 is ANQGSEA. V lost 3 bases, J lost 4 bases, and 1 base stayed unmatched. The CDR3 DNA follows: TGCAGCGTTGAGACTAGCGGATACAATGAGCAGTTCTTC. Protein product: CSVETSGYNEQFF.

The rearrangement uses TRBV21-1 and TRBJ1-2; the table names TRBD1, a call not compared with the DNA. TRBV21-1 is recorded as a pseudogene. This CDR3 has 15 residues. The CDR3 here is CASSKEPGGNYGYTF. The CDR3 DNA is TGTGCCAGCAGCAAAGAGCCAGGGGGTAACTATGGCTACACCTTC.

The chain couples TRBV20-1 to TRBJ1-1; D unclear. Germline values: CDR1 DFQATT, CDR2 SNEGSKA (reference sequence). Trimming took 1 base from V and 8 from J, leaving 11 bases between them. This CDR3 contains 12 residues. CDR3 residues: CSARGAVVEAFF. CDR3 DNA sequence: TGCAGTGCTAGAGGGGCCGTCGTAGAAGCTTTCTTT.

The sample holds a few counts of this clonotype. The chain employs TRBV7-6 and TRBJ2-5, with 10 bases identical to TRBD2. The CDR3 totals 14 residues. Germline CDR1 is SGHVS and CDR2 is FNYEAQ. Losses at the gene ends were 5 bases for V and 5 bases for J; bases not matched to a gene: 5. This chain's CDR3 is CASSTGLAVETQYF. CDR3 coding DNA: TGTGCCAGCAGCACCGGACTAGCGGTGGAGACCCAGTACTTC.

J is TRBJ2-3 and V is TRBV20-1; 9 nucleotides align to TRBD1. Germline V CDR1 and CDR2: DFQATT, SNEGSKA (reference sequence). The V and J ends lost 5 bases and 0 bases, in that order; junction bases with no gene match: 12. The CDR3 has 17 amino acids. The CDR3 is CSAQQGAFLKSTDTQYF. CDR3 coding DNA: TGCAGTGCTCAACAGGGGGCCTTTTTGAAGAGCACAGATACGCAGTATTTT.

This chain links TRBV7-9 with TRBJ2-1; D remains unclear. The CDR3 loop spans 14 amino acids. The ends were cut back, 4 bases at V and 4 bases at J, with 11 bases in the middle. Germline V gives CDR1 SEHNR, CDR2 FQNEAQ (reference sequence). The CDR3 loop is CASSSHLTYNEQFF. The DNA of the CDR3 is TGTGCCAGCAGCTCCCACCTGACTTACAATGAGCAGTTCTTC.

The chain couples TRBV6-6 to TRBJ2-4, with 9 bases that match TRBD1. The CDR3 has 17 amino acids. Germline V CDR1 and CDR2: MNHNY, SVGAGI (reference sequence). The junction had 7 bases not matched to a gene; V was cut back by 4 bases and J by 0 bases. The CDR3 is CASSSLQGALAKNIQYF. The CDR3 region has the DNA TGTGCCAGCAGTTCCCTACAGGGGGCTCTAGCCAAAAACATTCAGTACTTC.

A remark on this clonotype: Relative to the germline gene, one junction end is altered; a read error may explain this. This chain joins TRBV4-1 and TRBJ1-4; D unresolved. Looked up from germline, CDR1 is MGHRA and CDR2 is YSYEKL. The CDR3 loop spans 15 amino acids. The CDR3 sequence is CASTPIGRTHEKRFF. As DNA, the CDR3 is TGCGCCAGCACCCCCATCGGACGGACCCATGAAAAACGGTTTTTT.

The chain joins TRBV9 to TRBJ2-1; a possible D gene is TRBD1 (5 bases). TRBJ2-7 explains the end of the DNA better; the J call may be wrong. In germline, CDR1 is SGDLS, CDR2 YYNGEE. This CDR3 has 15 residues. The CDR3 coding sequence is TGTGCCAGCAGCGTAGCAGGGTTGGGCTACAATGAGCAGTACTTC. It codes for CASSVAGLGYNEQYF.